These 18 T cell receptor beta chains were sequenced from one sample in a study of T cell repertoires in cytomegalovirus infection. TCRdb re-analysed the reads in MiXCR, keeping a single row per CDR3 protein. This table holds around 260,000 distinct CDR3 sequences, roughly 10% found once. Sequences were obtained from PBMCs. These receptors originate from a human donor in good health (CMV status not recorded). Some clones in this sample may be carry-over from other donors' samples.

This clonotype was observed a handful of times. The chain recombines TRBV4-1 with TRBJ2-6; 7 positions match TRBD1. V trimming: 3 bases; J trimming: 0 bases; junction bases outside the gene matches: 11. Looked up from germline, CDR1 is MGHRA and CDR2 is YSYEKL. The CDR3 runs to 19 residues. CDR3 in DNA: TGCGCCAGCAGCCATGTGCCGGGACAGCAGTACTCTGGGGCCAACGTCCTGACTTTC. Protein product: CASSHVPGQQYSGANVLTF.

This clonotype came up many times. This chain joins TRBV7-9 and TRBJ2-4; TRBD1 matches at 7 bases. The V gene end was trimmed by 5 bases and the J gene end by 3 bases; junction bases not matched to a gene: 7. The CDR3 is 15 amino acids. From germline, CDR1 is SEHNR and CDR2 FQNEAQ (reference sequence). The CDR3 nucleotides are TGTGCCAGCAGCACCGACAGGGCGGGCAAAAACATTCAGTACTTC. Its protein product is CASSTDRAGKNIQYF.

The rearrangement uses TRBV7-2 and TRBJ1-1; D gene ambiguous. V lost 5 bases and J 4 bases, leaving 14 bases between the germline ends. This CDR3 is built from 14 residues. The germline V gene has CDR1 SGHTA and CDR2 FQGNSA. The CDR3 nucleotides read TGTGCCAGCAGCGCAAGGAGCGTAGGCACTGAAGCTTTCTTT. Translated, it gives CASSARSVGTEAFF.

This clonotype was recorded at least ten times. The chain has TRBV24-1 and TRBJ1-2; D is perhaps TRBD1 (5 bases). V lost 2 bases, J lost 2 bases, and 11 bases lay in between. Germline V gene sequence: CDR1 KGHDR, CDR2 SFDVKD. The CDR3 is 15 amino acids. This chain's CDR3 is CATSDSGGGNYGYTF. The CDR3 coding sequence is TGTGCCACCAGTGATTCCGGGGGAGGGAACTATGGCTACACCTTC.

The CDR3 is CASRDIYEQYF. The CDR3 bases are TGTGCCAGCAGAGACATCTACGAGCAGTACTTC. The V gene is TRBV6-2 or TRBV6-3, the J gene TRBJ2-7; D is undetermined. Germline assignment: CDR1 MNHEY and CDR2 SVGEGT. This CDR3 is built from 11 residues. V was pared by 6 bases and J by 3 bases, with 6 bases between.

The J gene is TRBJ1-5, the V gene TRBV12-5; 11 bases are a match to TRBD1. V shed 0 bases, J shed 6 bases, and the junction held 7 bases outside the gene matches. The CDR3 loop spans 17 amino acids. Per germline, CDR1 LGHNT and CDR2 FRNRAP. CDR3 sequence reads: CASGLVIGTGGSQPQHF. In DNA form, the CDR3 reads TGTGCTAGTGGTTTGGTAATTGGGACAGGGGGAAGTCAGCCCCAGCATTTT.

Note on this clonotype: A read error is possible here, since a much larger clone lies one base away. J is TRBJ2-6 and V is TRBV28, with 7 bases identical to TRBD1. The CDR3 length is 15 residues. The germline V gene encodes CDR1 MDHEN and CDR2 SYDVKM. V was clipped by 7 bases and J by 9 bases; unmatched bases: 12. CDR3 amino acids: CASTSGGARVNVLTF. The CDR3 DNA reads as TGTGCCAGCACCTCAGGGGGAGCGAGGGTCAACGTCCTGACTTTC.

This clonotype was seen ten or more times. V usage is TRBV6-2 or TRBV6-3 and J usage is TRBJ1-5; D might be TRBD1 (6 bases). Trimming took off 10 bases at V and 7 bases at J, with 17 bases between the two ends. This CDR3 has 13 amino acids. Germline CDR1 reads MNHEY; CDR2 reads SVGEGT. CDR3: CATTDRLGQPQHF. The DNA of the CDR3 is TGTGCCACCACCGACAGGTTAGGCCAGCCCCAGCATTTT.

This clonotype has ten or more counts. The CDR3 is CASSPRGAGGAYEQYF. CDR3 DNA sequence: TGTGCCAGCAGTCCCAGGGGAGCGGGAGGAGCCTACGAGCAGTACTTC. This chain joins TRBV12-3 or TRBV12-4 and TRBJ2-7; TRBD2 matches at 9 bases. The CDR3 contains 16 residues. Trimming cost V 5 bases and J 2 bases; bases outside gene matches: 10.

This clonotype was found many times. The J gene is TRBJ2-7, the V gene TRBV28, with 9 bases that match TRBD2. Germline V gives CDR1 MDHEN, CDR2 SYDVKM. Trimming at V came to 6 bases and at J to 3 bases, leaving 9 bases not matched to a gene. CDR3 length: 15 residues. CDR3 amino acids: CASSPALAGNYEQYF. CDR3 bases: TGTGCCAGCAGCCCCGCTCTAGCGGGGAACTACGAGCAGTACTTC.

This clonotype was detected many times. This chain connects TRBV7-2 to TRBJ2-5; perhaps TRBD2 as D (6 bases). The ends were cut back, 3 bases at V and 5 bases at J, with 10 bases in the middle. There are 13 residues in the CDR3. Germline CDR1 SGHTA, CDR2 FQGNSA. In nucleotides, the CDR3 is TGTGCCAGCAGCTTTGGGACTGGGGAGACCCAGTACTTC. It codes for CASSFGTGETQYF.

CDR3 residues: CSARERSGRGGREQFF. As DNA, the CDR3 is TGCAGTGCTAGAGAACGTAGCGGAAGGGGGGGACGTGAGCAGTTCTTC. The rearrangement links TRBV20-1 to TRBJ2-1, with D maybe TRBD2 (7 bases). The CDR3 spans 16 residues. Germline assignment: CDR1 DFQATT and CDR2 SNEGSKA (reference sequence). Trimming cost V 0 bases and J 9 bases, with 21 bases left between them.

There are many counts of this clonotype. The chain links TRBV18 to TRBJ2-7, with 8 bases matching TRBD2. J was trimmed by 6 bases and V by 3 bases; bases with no gene match: 7. The CDR3 totals 14 residues. Germline V CDR1 and CDR2: KGHSH, LQKENI. CDR3 nucleotides: TGTGCCAGCTCACCTCGGGAGGGGGTCTCCGAGCAGTACTTC. Translation: CASSPREGVSEQYF.

This clonotype occurred many times. This chain links TRBV7-9 with TRBJ2-1, with D possibly matching TRBD2 (5 bases). The CDR3 sequence is 13 residues long. Trimming cost V 3 bases and J 5 bases, with 8 bases left between them. Looked up from germline, CDR1 is SEHNR and CDR2 is FQNEAQ (reference sequence). The CDR3 nucleotides are TGTGCCAGCAGCTTTGTGGGAGACAATGAGCAGTTCTTC. This sequence encodes CASSFVGDNEQFF. The full variable domain, its missing parts supplied by reference TRBV7-9 and TRBJ2-1, is DTGVSQNPRHKITKRGQNVTFRCDPISEHNRLYWYRQTLGQGPEFLTYFQNEAQLEKSRLLSDRFSAERPKGSFSTLEIQRTEQGDSAMYLCASSFVGDNEQFFGPGTRLTVL.

At least ten counts were recorded for this clonotype. This sequence joins TRBV12-3 or TRBV12-4 and TRBJ2-3, with 7 nucleotides matching TRBD1. The CDR3 totals 14 residues. V lost 4 bases and J lost 4; bases outside the gene matches: 5. The CDR3 spells CASSSRRGPDTQYF. Here the CDR3 DNA reads TGTGCCAGCAGTTCCCGAAGGGGGCCAGATACGCAGTATTTT.

This clonotype was detected many times. This chain joins TRBV7-2 and TRBJ2-7; 8 nucleotides line up with TRBD2. The CDR3 has 16 amino acids. V dropped 1 base and J dropped 1; count of bases not matched to a gene: 6. The germline CDR1 and CDR2 sequences are SGHTA and FQGNSA. The CDR3: CASSLGDSGTSYEQYF. The CDR3 coding sequence is TGTGCCAGCAGCTTAGGTGATAGCGGGACTTCCTACGAGCAGTACTTC.

This clonotype appeared many times. The gene calls are TRBV7-9 and TRBJ2-7, with 7 positions matching TRBD1. The CDR3 totals 15 residues. Trimming at V came to 1 base and at J to 0 bases, leaving 3 bases not matched to a gene. Germline values: CDR1 SEHNR, CDR2 FQNEAQ (reference sequence). CDR3 DNA: TGTGCCAGCAGCTTAGACTCAGGGGGCTCCTACGAGCAGTACTTC. It translates to CASSLDSGGSYEQYF.

This clonotype occurred many times. The chain links TRBV7-2 to TRBJ2-1; 11 positions match TRBD2. Trimming removed 3 bases from V and 8 bases from J; junction bases left unmatched: 3. The CDR3 spans 14 residues. Looked up from germline, CDR1 is SGHTA and CDR2 is FQGNSA. The CDR3 DNA follows: TGTGCCAGCAGCTTTAGCGGGGGGGTGGATGAGCAGTTCTTC. Protein product: CASSFSGGVDEQFF.